This is a list of T cell receptor beta chains from one sample in a study of CD8 T cells in Susac syndrome. Using its own MiXCR run on the immunoSEQ multiplex PCR reads, TCRdb lists one record per CDR3 protein. The sample records approximately 150,000 distinct CDR3 sequences, around 93% being singletons. The sample taken for sequencing was CD4+ T cells from PBMCs. These receptors came from a human donor with multiple sclerosis. Each CDR3 is given with its conserved first and last residue. A D gene is named only where the DNA matches it firmly. Only part of the rows carry a size: once, few, many, or a class if the clone is expanded.

clone size,D gene,V gene,J gene,CDR3 DNA,CDR3 protein
.,.,TRBV23-1,TRBJ1-5,TGCGCCAGCAGTCAAACCGGACACAGGGCGAATAGCAATCAGCCCCAGCATTTT,CASSQTGHRANSNQPQHF
.,.,TRBV27,TRBJ2-4,TGTGCCAGCAGAGGTTGGTCCAAAAACATTCAGTACTTC,CASRGWSKNIQYF
.,.,TRBV7-8,TRBJ2-7,TGTGCCAGCAGCTGGGGACTTCACTACGAGCAGTACTTC,CASSWGLHYEQYF
.,.,TRBV12-3/TRBV12-4,TRBJ2-1,TGTGCCAGCAGCCTCCCGACCCGGGGCCCGGAGTTCTTC,CASSLPTRGPEFF
.,.,TRBV9,TRBJ1-2,TGTGCCAGCAGCGTAGGGGCACAGGCATATGGCTACACCTTC,CASSVGAQAYGYTF
.,.,TRBV5-1,TRBJ2-2,TGCGCCAGCACCCAATACCCGGGCAGGGCCGGGGAGCTGTTTTTT,CASTQYPGRAGELFF
.,.,TRBV6-5,TRBJ2-7,TGTGCCAGCAGTAAATACAGGGATTCAGGCTACGAGCAGTACTTC,CASSKYRDSGYEQYF
.,TRBD1,TRBV5-1,TRBJ2-7,TGCGCCAGCAGCTTGGAGGGACAGATCAGCGAGCAGTACTTC,CASSLEGQISEQYF
.,.,TRBV5-6,TRBJ1-2,TGTGCCAGCAGCTTAGGAGGTTACGACTATGGCTACACCTTC,CASSLGGYDYGYTF
.,.,TRBV20-1,TRBJ1-6,TGCAGTGCTGGACGGACGGCACGGTCGCCCCTCCACTTT,CSAGRTARSPLHF
.,.,TRBV2,TRBJ2-5,TGTGCCAGCAAGAAAGACCAAGAGACCCAGTACTTC,CASKKDQETQYF
.,TRBD2,TRBV11-2,TRBJ2-4,TGTGCCAGCAGCTTAGTTGGCGGGGGACTAGCCAAAAACATTCAGTACTTC,CASSLVGGGLAKNIQYF
.,.,TRBV7-2,TRBJ2-3,TGTGCCAGCAGTCGAGTATCGGGCACAGATACGCAGTATTTT,CASSRVSGTDTQYF
.,.,TRBV28,TRBJ1-1,TGTGCCAGCAGTTTACCAGTCAGAAACACTGAAGCTTTCTTT,CASSLPVRNTEAFF
.,TRBD1,TRBV5-6,TRBJ1-1,TGTGCCAGCAGCCGAAAACAGGGGAAAACTGAAGCTTTCTTT,CASSRKQGKTEAFF
once,.,TRBV3-1,TRBJ1-1,TGTGCCAGCAGCAAGGAAGGGGCTGGCACTGAAGCTTTCTTT,CASSKEGAGTEAFF
.,TRBD1,TRBV14,TRBJ2-7,TGTGCCAGCAGCCAACCCCACAGGGGCTCCTACGAGCAGTACTTC,CASSQPHRGSYEQYF
.,TRBD1,TRBV5-4,TRBJ1-1,TGTGCCAGCAACATAGGACAGGGCATGAACACTGAAGCTTTCTTT,CASNIGQGMNTEAFF
.,.,TRBV12-3/TRBV12-4,TRBJ2-6,TGTGCCAGCAGTTCCATCTCGGGGGCCAACGTCCTGACTTTC,CASSSISGANVLTF
.,TRBD2,TRBV20-1,TRBJ2-1,TGCAGTGCTAGGGCAATCAACGCGGGAGGGCCGGAAAATGAGCAGTTCTTC,CSARAINAGGPENEQFF
.,.,TRBV18,TRBJ1-5,TGTGCCAGCACCCGGGACCTAACACAGCCCCAGCATTTT,CASTRDLTQPQHF
.,.,TRBV5-1,TRBJ2-3,TGCGCCAGCAGCTTGGCCGAGGATACGCAGTATTTT,CASSLAEDTQYF
.,TRBD2,TRBV7-6,TRBJ2-5,TGTGCCAGCAGCCCTAGCGGGAGGGCCTTAGAGACCCAGTACTTC,CASSPSGRALETQYF
.,.,TRBV2,TRBJ2-7,TGTGCCAGCAGTGACTTGACAGTATTATACGAGCAGTACTTC,CASSDLTVLYEQYF
.,.,TRBV4-3,TRBJ2-2,TGCGCCAGCAGCCAAGAGATAAACACCGGGGAGCTGTTTTTT,CASSQEINTGELFF
.,.,TRBV6-5,TRBJ2-7,TGTGCCAGCAGTTACTCGACCAGTCCAGGTTCCTACGAGCAGTACTTC,CASSYSTSPGSYEQYF
.,TRBD2,TRBV10-3,TRBJ2-5,TGTGCCATCAGTGACCTACTAGCGGGAGGGAAAGAGACCCAGTACTTC,CAISDLLAGGKETQYF
.,.,TRBV18,TRBJ2-4,TGTGCCAGCTCTCAAACACAGGGCCGGGAAAACATTCAGTACTTC,CASSQTQGRENIQYF
.,.,TRBV12-3/TRBV12-4,TRBJ1-1,TGTGCCAGCAGTTTTGGAGGGGGAGGCACTGAAGCTTTCTTT,CASSFGGGGTEAFF
.,.,TRBV20-1,TRBJ1-5,TGCAGTGCTAAAAAGGGGGGGACCCAATATCAGCCCCAGCATTTT,CSAKKGGTQYQPQHF
.,TRBD1,TRBV30,TRBJ1-2,TGTGCCTGGACAGGGGGCCTCTATGGCTACACCTTC,CAWTGGLYGYTF
once,.,TRBV30,TRBJ1-4,TGTGCCTGGAGTCTACCGGGACCCACTAATGAAAAACTGTTTTTT,CAWSLPGPTNEKLFF
.,.,TRBV5-6,TRBJ2-7,TGTGCCAGCATCTCGTCCGGGACGGGGCGATCGCAGTACTTC,CASISSGTGRSQYF
.,.,TRBV20-1,TRBJ1-4,TGCAGTGCACGAAGTGGACGCGCCGGGAAACTGTTTTTT,CSARSGRAGKLFF
.,.,TRBV12-3/TRBV12-4,TRBJ1-5,TGTGCCAGCAGTTGGGGGATGGGCAATCAGCCCCAGCATTTT,CASSWGMGNQPQHF
.,TRBD1,TRBV27,TRBJ2-5,TGTGCCAGCAGGAAGGGGGACAGGGGGAATTCTGAGACCCAGTACTTC,CASRKGDRGNSETQYF
.,.,TRBV24-1,TRBJ2-3,TGTGCCACCAGTGCGGCCCCCACAGATACGCAGTATTTT,CATSAAPTDTQYF
.,.,TRBV29-1,TRBJ2-3,TGCAGCGTTGCCGGGGCTAGCACAGATACGCAGTATTTT,CSVAGASTDTQYF
.,.,TRBV5-1,TRBJ2-7,TGCGCCAGCAGCTTGCGGCCCCTAGGCCCTAGCTCCTACGAGCAGTACTTC,CASSLRPLGPSSYEQYF
.,.,TRBV20-1,TRBJ1-1,TGCAGTGCTAGAGGGTTTCAGGAGACTGAAGCTTTCTTT,CSARGFQETEAFF
.,TRBD1,TRBV24-1,TRBJ1-2,TGTGCCACCAGTGACAGTCCCGGGACAGGGGCCGGCTATGGCTACACCTTC,CATSDSPGTGAGYGYTF
.,.,TRBV5-4,TRBJ1-2,TGTGCCAGCACCCTTCTAGGGGCTGGGGGCTACACCTTC,CASTLLGAGGYTF
.,.,TRBV4-3,TRBJ2-7,TGCGCCAGCAGCCCAGAACACCGCTACGAGCAGTACTTC,CASSPEHRYEQYF
once,.,TRBV6-5,TRBJ1-1,TGTGCCAGCAGCCCCTGGGGGGAGGGGAACACTGAAGCTTTCTTT,CASSPWGEGNTEAFF
.,.,TRBV19,TRBJ1-1,TGTGCCAGTAGTATACTCCGGGACGATGAAGCTTTCTTT,CASSILRDDEAFF
.,.,TRBV6-2/TRBV6-3,TRBJ2-3,TGTGCCGCGACTGAGACAGGCCCCACAGATACGCAGTATTTT,CAATETGPTDTQYF
.,.,TRBV9,TRBJ2-1,TGTGCCAGCAGCGTCACCATCCGTCGGGGCCCCGGCGATGAGCAGTTCTTC,CASSVTIRRGPGDEQFF
.,TRBD1,TRBV5-1,TRBJ1-5,TGCGCCAGCAGCTTGACAGGGGAGGGTCAGCCCCAGCATTTT,CASSLTGEGQPQHF
.,TRBD2,TRBV20-1,TRBJ2-5,TGCAGTGCTCGGGGGGGCCGGGAGACCCAGTACTTC,CSARGGRETQYF
.,.,TRBV6-2/TRBV6-3,TRBJ1-3,TGTGCCAGCAGTCCACACGGGACACACCGCTCTGGAAACACCATATATTTT,CASSPHGTHRSGNTIYF